The 2 T cell receptor beta chains listed next were all sequenced from one sample in a study of T cell responses to AZD1222 COVID-19 vaccine. Assay: immunoSEQ multiplex PCR; the TCRdb copy retains only in-frame clones and omits some. This table holds over 150,000 clones, about 87% found once. The material sequenced was peripheral blood, taken on day 0 of AZD1222 vaccination. The receptors derive from an adult in good health.

This clone was recorded once. The rearrangement joins TRBV30 to TRBJ1-3; no reliable D call. The germline V gene has CDR1 GTSNPN and CDR2 SVGIG (reference sequence). V gave up 3 bases and J gave up 1 base, with 7 bases separating them. This CDR3 contains 13 residues. As DNA, the CDR3 is TGTGCCTGGAGGAGGAGATCTGGAAACACCATATATTTT. This sequence encodes CAWRRRSGNTIYF.

This chain's CDR3 is CASSELPDTDTQYF. The DNA of the CDR3 is TGTGCCAGCAGTGAGTTGCCGGACACAGATACGCAGTATTTT. The chain couples TRBV6-1 to TRBJ2-3; D gene ambiguous. Germline CDR1 is MNHNS and CDR2 is SASEGT. The CDR3 consists of 14 residues. V lost 3 bases, J lost 2 bases, and 9 bases lay in between.